A single sample is the source of the 9 T cell receptor beta chains below, sequenced in a study of T cells in Graves' hyperthyroidism and ophthalmopathy. RNA transcripts provided the source from which TCR beta CDR3 regions were amplified. HTBI primers were employed in a first-round RT-PCR of the TCR CDR3. One entry per CDR3 protein, called by TCRdb with MiXCR from the multiplex PCR reads. The table lists 93,000 or so distinct CDR3 sequences, approximately 50% of them singletons, with about a quarter in the top ten. The sequenced sample consisted of blood. The receptor source for this set is a man aged 35 to 55 with Graves' hyperthyroidism.

A note on this clonotype: At one end, the junction sequence differs from germline, possibly due to a read error. The chain recombines TRBV2 with TRBJ1-1; D unclear. The CDR3 extends over 14 amino acids. Germline V gene sequence: CDR1 SNHLY, CDR2 FYNNEI. The CDR3, as DNA: TGTGCCAGCAGGAAACTCTTCGGGAACACTGAGGCTTCCTTT. It specifies CASRKLFGNTEASF.

In this sample, this clonotype turned up a few times. With a much larger clone just one base away, this may be a read error. CDR3 in DNA: TGTGCCAGCAGCCAACTAGCGGGAGCCTACAGTGAGCAGTTCTTC. Protein sequence: CASSQLAGAYSEQFF. This rearrangement joins TRBV7-3 to TRBJ2-1, with 11 bases identical to TRBD2. The V gene's germline CDR1 is SGHTA and CDR2 FQGTGA. This CDR3 is built from 15 residues.

This clonotype has ten or more counts. The V call is TRBV11-2, the J call TRBJ2-3; D assignment may be TRBD1 or TRBD2 (5 bases each). The CDR3 spans 14 residues. CDR1 is SGHAT, CDR2 FQNNGV, per germline. V lost 6 bases and J 4 bases, leaving 14 bases between the germline ends. The CDR3 sequence is CASRESRGADTQYF. CDR3 sequence (DNA): TGTGCCAGCAGGGAGTCCCGGGGCGCAGATACGCAGTATTTT.

This clonotype was found many times. The chain recombines TRBV24-1 with TRBJ2-3, with 11 bases matching TRBD2. This CDR3 comprises 17 residues. V was pared by 5 bases and J by 3 bases, with 9 bases of the junction left unmatched. CDR1 is KGHDR and CDR2 is SFDVKD in the germline V gene. The CDR3 protein is CATSATVLAGATDTQYF. CDR3 DNA sequence: TGTGCCACCAGTGCGACCGTACTAGCGGGAGCGACAGATACGCAGTATTTT.

This clonotype was picked up a small number of times. The V call is TRBV30, the J call TRBJ2-1, with 8 bases aligning to TRBD2. In germline, CDR1 is GTSNPN, CDR2 SVGIG (reference sequence). Unmatched junction bases numbered 7, after V lost 4 bases and J lost 8 bases. CDR3 length: 13 residues. The DNA of the CDR3 is TGTGCCTGGATCTCGGCGGGAGGATATGAGCAGTTCTTC. Translated: CAWISAGGYEQFF.

V usage is TRBV5-4 and J usage is TRBJ1-4, with D tentatively TRBD1 (6 bases). The CDR3 has 14 amino acids. V shed 5 bases and J shed 8 bases, with 16 bases lying between them. Germline V gene lookup returns CDR1 SGHNT and CDR2 YYREEE (reference sequence). The CDR3 sequence: CASSLGGAGEKLFF. The DNA of the CDR3 is TGTGCCAGCAGTTTAGGGGGGGCTGGGGAAAAACTGTTTTTT. The full variable domain, completed using reference TRBV5-4 and TRBJ1-4, is ETGVTQSPTHLIKTRGQQVTLRCSSQSGHNTVSWYQQALGQGPQFIFQYYREEENGRGNFPPRFSGLQFPNYSSELNVNALELDDSALYLCASSLGGAGEKLFFGSGTQLSVL.

As to this clonotype: This may arise from a read error, as a much more abundant clone is one base away. V and J are TRBV6-4 and TRBJ2-7; D possibly uses TRBD1 or TRBD2 (6 bases each). In germline, CDR1 is MRHNA, CDR2 SNTAGT. CDR3 size: 15 residues. This chain's CDR3 is CASSYSPGGKNEQYV. The CDR3 DNA reads TGTGCCAGCAGTTACTCGCCCGGGGGCAAGAACGAGCAGTACGTC.

This clonotype was counted ten times or more. J is TRBJ1-6 and V is TRBV20-1, with D hard to call. Germline-derived CDR1 and CDR2 are DFQATT and SNEGSKA (reference sequence). The V end lost 6 bases, the J end lost 10 bases, and 19 bases lay between the germline ends. This CDR3 is 14 amino acids long. The CDR3 region has the DNA TGCAGTGCCACCCGGCAGGAGGCAAGCTCACCCCTCCACTTT. This translates into CSATRQEASSPLHF.

Many counts were recorded for this clonotype. The chain is built from TRBV20-1 and TRBJ1-2; D unclear. CDR1 and CDR2 (germline): DFQATT, SNEGSKA (reference sequence). V was shortened by 3 bases and J by 2 bases, with 16 bases between the two germline ends. The CDR3 runs to 15 residues. The CDR3 nucleotides are TGCAGTGCTAGTCCTCCGGCTAGGTACAACTATGGCTACACCTTC. Translation: CSASPPARYNYGYTF.